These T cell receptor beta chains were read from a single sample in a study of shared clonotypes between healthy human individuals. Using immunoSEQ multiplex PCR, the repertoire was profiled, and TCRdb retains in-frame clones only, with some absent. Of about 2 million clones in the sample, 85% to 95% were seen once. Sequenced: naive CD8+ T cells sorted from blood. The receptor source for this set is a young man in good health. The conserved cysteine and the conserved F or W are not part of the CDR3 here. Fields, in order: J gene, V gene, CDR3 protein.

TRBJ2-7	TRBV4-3	ASSPSSTLSYEQY
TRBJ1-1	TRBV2	ASSEGQGNTEAF
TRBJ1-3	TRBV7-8	ASSRPRDPTIY
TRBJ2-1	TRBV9	ASSEWGPKQGQF
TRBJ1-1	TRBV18	ASSPLGGMNTEAF
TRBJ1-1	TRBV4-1	ASSRGQGSMNTEAF
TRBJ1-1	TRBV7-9	ASSSGEGVNTEAF
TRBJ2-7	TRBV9	ASSVAVGLGYEQY
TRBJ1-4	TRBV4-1	ASSQDYEKLF
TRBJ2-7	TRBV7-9	ASSWDTSGYEQY
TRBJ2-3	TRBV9	ASSVDLRRTDTQY
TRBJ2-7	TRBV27	ASSFGRGYEQY
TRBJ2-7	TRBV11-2	ASSLDIGGHEQY
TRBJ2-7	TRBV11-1	ASSVDRGRLEQY
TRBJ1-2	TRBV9	ASSLGTDGYT
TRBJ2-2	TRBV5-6	ASSLYTDTGELF
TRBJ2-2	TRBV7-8	ASSLVFIGTENTGELF
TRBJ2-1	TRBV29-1	SVEASRGGVGEQF
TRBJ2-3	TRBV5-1	VSSWGLAGVTDTQY
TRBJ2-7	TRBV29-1	SATGGEFYEQY
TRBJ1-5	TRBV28	ASSSLSNQPQH
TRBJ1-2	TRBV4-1	ASSQRMGVGLYGYT
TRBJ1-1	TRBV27	ASSLAPGRAFGTEAF
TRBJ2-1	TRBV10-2	ASSESMGHYYNEQF
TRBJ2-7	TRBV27	ASSLGGISYEQY
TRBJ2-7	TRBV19	ASRGQQSYEQY
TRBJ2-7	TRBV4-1	ASSRAQGNSYEQY
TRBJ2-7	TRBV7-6	ASSELAGVEYEQY
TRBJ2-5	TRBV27	ASSLAGTKRETQY
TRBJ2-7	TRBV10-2	ASSEMGGASEQY
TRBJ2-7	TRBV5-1	ASSLEGGVAGEQY
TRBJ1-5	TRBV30	AWSVWGESNQPQH
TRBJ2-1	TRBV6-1	ASVTGTPYNEQF